This TCR beta chain was found in a study of Tregs in tolerant kidney transplant recipients. Study observations and caveats: Activated donor B cell expansion appeared to reveal the most relevant donor-specific TCRbeta repertoire. Antigen-driven expansion was suggested because donor-specific Tregs expanded more than all Tregs in tolerant patients. Biological reproducibility was not directly addressed in this study.

Recipients received nonmyeloablative bone marrow transplants from related graft donors, with transient mixed chimerism. As concerns this clone: The antigen is undetermined.

Using immunoSEQ multiplex PCR, the repertoire was profiled, and TCRdb retains in-frame clones only, with some absent. The sample carries roughly 20,000 clones, about 85% recorded once. This specimen consisted of CD8+ T cells from blood (PBMCs), obtained 6 months after the transplant. The TCR comes from a human patient who received a combined kidney and bone marrow transplant. Some T cells may be provided by the graft donor.

CDR3 loop: CASRSIRGAPSDEQFF. CDR3 bases: TGTGCCAGCAGATCCATCCGGGGGGCCCCCTCTGACGAGCAGTTCTTC. V usage is TRBV11-2 and J usage is TRBJ2-1, with TRBD2 as a possible D gene (7 bases). The V end was cut by 6 bases, the J end by 10 bases, with 25 bases between. Germline-derived CDR1 and CDR2 are SGHAT and FQNNGV. The CDR3 runs to 16 residues.